Each of the 30 T cell receptor beta chains below was sequenced from the same sample in a study of cytomegalovirus exposure and HLA in healthy donors. The assay was immunoSEQ multiplex PCR, and TCRdb's table has in-frame clones only and misses some. Among about 130,000 clones listed, almost 85% were seen once. Sequenced sample: PBMCs. These receptors were obtained from a man aged 30 to 45 in good health and CMV-seropositive.

This chain joins TRBV5-4 and TRBJ2-7; 7 positions agree with TRBD2. Trimming at V came to 5 bases and at J to 7 bases, leaving 15 bases not matched to a gene. The CDR3 totals 15 residues. The germline V gene has CDR1 SGHNT and CDR2 YYREEE (reference sequence). DNA for the CDR3: TGTGCCAGCAGAAGGAGCGGGGCAACCCCTAGAGAGCAGTACTTC. The encoded protein is CASRRSGATPREQYF. The complete variable domain, with remaining parts taken from reference TRBV5-4 and TRBJ2-7, reads ETGVTQSPTHLIKTRGQQVTLRCSSQSGHNTVSWYQQALGQGPQFIFQYYREEENGRGNFPPRFSGLQFPNYSSELNVNALELDDSALYLCASRRSGATPREQYFGPGTRLTVT.

This rearrangement joins TRBV7-6 to TRBJ1-1; 10 bases agree with TRBD1. Germline lookup yields CDR1 SGHVS and CDR2 FNYEAQ. There are 19 residues in the CDR3. After removal of 5 bases from V and 0 bases from J, the junction contained 15 bases not matched to a gene. CDR3 DNA sequence: TGTGCCAGCAGCGTGACCCCGGGACAGGGGTCCCTCATGAACACTGAAGCTTTCTTT. This encodes CASSVTPGQGSLMNTEAFF.

The chain's CDR3 is CASGAGTKETQYF. The CDR3 coding sequence is TGCGCCAGCGGGGCAGGGACAAAAGAGACCCAGTACTTC. This rearrangement joins TRBV10-2 to TRBJ2-5; TRBD1 is a possible D gene (6 bases). Trimming removed 8 bases at V and 3 bases at J, with 13 bases between. This CDR3 has 13 residues. Looked up from germline, CDR1 is WSHSY and CDR2 is SAAADI.

The chain carries TRBV18 and TRBJ2-1; TRBD2 aligns across 8 bases. The J segment lost 1 base and the V segment lost 0 bases, leaving 2 bases of the junction unmatched. The CDR3 totals 16 residues. Germline-derived CDR1 and CDR2 are KGHSH and LQKENI. The CDR3 coding sequence is TGTGCCAGCTCACCACCCCAGCGGGGGTCCTACAATGAGCAGTTCTTC. The encoded protein is CASSPPQRGSYNEQFF.

The V call is TRBV29-1, the J call TRBJ2-1; maybe TRBD1 (5 bases). This CDR3 has 12 residues. V shed 8 bases and J shed 4 bases, with 12 bases lying between them. Germline lookup yields CDR1 SQVTM and CDR2 ANQGSEA. The CDR3 reads CSLRQIYNEQFF. As DNA, the CDR3 is TGCAGCCTTCGACAGATTTACAATGAGCAGTTCTTC.

The rearrangement joins TRBV7-3 to TRBJ1-2, with D possibly being TRBD1 (5 bases). Germline V gene data show CDR1 as SGHTA and CDR2 as FQGTGA. The CDR3 consists of 13 residues. Trimming removed 3 bases at V and 7 bases at J, with 12 bases between. CDR3 DNA sequence: TGTGCCAGCAGCTTCGGCGGGGGGTTTGGCTACACCTTC. Translation gives CASSFGGGFGYTF.

The chain employs TRBV6-1 and TRBJ1-5; no clear D. Between the trimmed V and J ends, which lost 6 bases and 2 bases, there was a span of 8 bases. There are 13 residues in the CDR3. Germline CDR1 and CDR2: MNHNS and SASEGT. Written as DNA, the CDR3 is TGTGCCAGCAGGCTCAGCGGCAATCAGCCCCAGCATTTT. It codes for CASRLSGNQPQHF.

The chain couples TRBV18 to TRBJ1-4, with D possibly TRBD1 on 6 matching bases. This CDR3 is built from 16 residues. Germline values: CDR1 KGHSH, CDR2 LQKENI. The V and J ends lost 2 bases and 7 bases respectively, with 17 bases between them. The DNA of the CDR3 is TGTGCCAGCTCACCAAACACAGGGTTGGGTGGTGAAAAACTGTTTTTT. Its protein product is CASSPNTGLGGEKLFF.

The genes are TRBV6-5 and TRBJ1-5; D is ambiguous. Looked up from germline, CDR1 is MNHEY and CDR2 is SVGAGI. There are 13 residues in the CDR3. Trimming cost V 2 bases and J 5 bases, with 7 bases left between them. In DNA form, the CDR3 reads TGTGCCAGCAGTTACACAGTGGATCAGCCCCAGCATTTT. As protein: CASSYTVDQPQHF.

The rearrangement links TRBV7-6 to TRBJ1-5; perhaps TRBD1 as D (5 bases). The CDR3 consists of 15 residues. Trimming left V 10 bases short and J 4 bases short, with 20 bases between. Germline CDR1 SGHVS, CDR2 FNYEAQ. The CDR3 DNA sequence: TGTGCCACCCCCCTTAAGGAACAGGTTAATCAGCCCCAGCATTTT. It codes for CATPLKEQVNQPQHF.

J is TRBJ1-1 and V is TRBV2; D is possibly TRBD1 (5 bases). Trimming took 6 bases from V and 0 from J, leaving 11 bases between them. This CDR3 has 14 amino acids. CDR1 is SNHLY, CDR2 FYNNEI, per germline. CDR3 loop: CASRTDRLNTEAFF. The CDR3 bases are TGTGCCAGCAGGACTGACAGACTGAACACTGAAGCTTTCTTT.

The rearrangement links TRBV27 to TRBJ1-1, with D hard to call. Trimming removed 2 bases at V and 1 base at J, with 8 bases between. This CDR3 is built from 14 residues. From germline, CDR1 is MNHEY and CDR2 SMNVEV (reference sequence). CDR3 DNA: TGTGCCAGCAGTTTAGAGCGGGGGAACACTGAAGCTTTCTTT. Amino acids: CASSLERGNTEAFF.

This clone showed up just once. The V and J genes are TRBV9 and TRBJ1-2; D is unclear. This CDR3 has 12 amino acids. V shed 5 bases and J shed 3 bases, with 8 bases lying between them. Germline CDR1 reads SGDLS; CDR2 reads YYNGEE. This CDR3 reads CASRNADYGYTF. In DNA, the CDR3 is TGTGCCAGCAGAAACGCAGACTATGGCTACACCTTC.

DNA for the CDR3: TGTGCCAGCGAGCGGGGGGGCGGTGAGACCCAGTACTTC. Amino acid sequence: CASERGGGETQYF. This sequence joins TRBV2 and TRBJ2-5, with 10 bases fitting TRBD2. The V gene's germline CDR1 is SNHLY and CDR2 FYNNEI. V lost 8 bases to trimming and J lost 5 bases; unmatched junction nucleotides: 5. The CDR3 is made up of 13 amino acids. Full variable domain (missing parts from reference TRBV2 and TRBJ2-5): EPEVTQTPSHQVTQMGQEVILRCVPISNHLYFYWYRQILGQKVEFLVSFYNNEISEKSEIFDDQFSVERPDGSNFTLKIRSTKLEDSAMYFCASERGGGETQYFGPGTRLLVL.

This clone was recorded once. V and J are TRBV9 and TRBJ2-3; TRBD1 matches 9 bases. Germline V lookup: CDR1 SGDLS, CDR2 YYNGEE. CDR3 length: 17 residues. Germline trimming cut 3 bases from V and 2 bases from J; bases unmatched to any gene: 10. CDR3 sequence: CASSGSGTGSVTDTQYF. The CDR3 nucleotides read TGTGCCAGCAGCGGATCTGGGACAGGGTCGGTCACAGATACGCAGTATTTT.

CDR3 region: CASSSPEEGYGYTF. CDR3 bases: TGTGCCAGCAGCTCGCCAGAGGAGGGCTATGGCTACACCTTC. This rearrangement joins TRBV6-6 to TRBJ1-2; D remains unclear. This CDR3 spans 14 amino acids. With 6 bases removed from V and 4 bases from J, the gap between germline ends came to 15 bases. CDR1 and CDR2 from the germline V gene are MNHNY and SVGAGI (reference sequence).

The J gene is TRBJ2-1, the V gene TRBV7-9, with 16 bases that match TRBD2. The CDR3 consists of 18 residues. Unmatched junction bases numbered 4, after V lost 5 bases and J lost 0 bases. Germline CDR1 reads SEHNR; CDR2 reads FQNEAQ (reference sequence). The CDR3 sequence is CASSPGTSGRDSYNEQFF. The CDR3 DNA reads as TGTGCCAGCAGCCCAGGGACTAGCGGGAGGGACTCCTACAATGAGCAGTTCTTC. Filled out from reference TRBV7-9 and TRBJ2-1, the complete variable domain reads DTGVSQNPRHKITKRGQNVTFRCDPISEHNRLYWYRQTLGQGPEFLTYFQNEAQLEKSRLLSDRFSAERPKGSFSTLEIQRTEQGDSAMYLCASSPGTSGRDSYNEQFFGPGTRLTVL.

This chain connects TRBV9 to TRBJ2-1, with D hard to call. The CDR3 totals 15 residues. Trimming removed 0 bases at V and 2 bases at J, with 9 bases between. Germline V gene sequence: CDR1 SGDLS, CDR2 YYNGEE. The CDR3 loop is CASSVDPGTYNEQFF. CDR3 bases: TGTGCCAGCAGCGTAGATCCGGGTACCTACAATGAGCAGTTCTTC. Using reference TRBV9 and TRBJ2-1 for the parts outside the CDR3, the full variable domain is DSGVTQTPKHLITATGQRVTLRCSPRSGDLSVYWYQQSLDQGLQFLIQYYNGEERAKGNILERFSAQQFPDLHSELNLSSLELGDSALYFCASSVDPGTYNEQFFGPGTRLTVL.

The chain recombines TRBV5-1 with TRBJ1-1; D is uncertain. CDR1 and CDR2 from the germline V gene are SGHRS and YFSETQ. With 0 bases removed from V and 4 bases from J, the gap between germline ends came to 13 bases. The CDR3 covers 15 residues. The CDR3 nucleotides are TGCGCCAGCAGCTTGGAAGGAGTGCGTGGCACTGAAGCTTTCTTT. Translating gives CASSLEGVRGTEAFF.

The chain links TRBV19 to TRBJ1-3; no firm D call. Germline V gives CDR1 LNHDA, CDR2 SQIVND (reference sequence). The CDR3 is 17 amino acids. V was trimmed by 4 bases and J by 0 bases, leaving 16 bases between them. The CDR3: CASSTTVSVNSGNTIYF. The CDR3 DNA is TGTGCCAGTAGTACCACCGTCAGTGTGAACTCTGGAAACACCATATATTTT.

The V gene is TRBV11-2, the J gene TRBJ2-5, with 8 bases matching TRBD1. The J segment lost 5 bases and the V segment lost 7 bases, leaving 12 bases of the junction unmatched. Germline values: CDR1 SGHAT, CDR2 FQNNGV. The CDR3 contains 15 residues. This chain's CDR3 is CASTTSGGAGETQYF. In DNA form, the CDR3 reads TGTGCCAGCACCACCTCAGGGGGCGCGGGGGAGACCCAGTACTTC.

The chain couples TRBV30 to TRBJ2-5, with D tentatively TRBD2 (6 bases). This CDR3 is built from 12 residues. With 5 bases removed from V and 5 bases from J, the gap between germline ends came to 12 bases. CDR1 is GTSNPN and CDR2 is SVGIG in the germline V gene (reference sequence). The CDR3 region is CAWDTAGETQYF. The CDR3 DNA follows: TGTGCCTGGGACACGGCGGGGGAGACCCAGTACTTC.

This clone turned up a few times. CDR3 protein: CASSYLAGGIYGYTF. The CDR3 DNA reads TGTGCCAGCAGTTACTTGGCAGGGGGAATATATGGCTACACCTTC. The chain uses TRBV6-5 and TRBJ1-2; 7 nucleotides match TRBD1. The CDR3 has 15 amino acids. The germline CDR1 and CDR2 sequences are MNHEY and SVGAGI. V was clipped by 1 base and J by 5 bases; unmatched bases: 7.

V and J are TRBV7-8 and TRBJ2-5, with 8 bases aligning to TRBD1. The V gene end was trimmed by 1 base and the J gene end by 10 bases; junction bases not matched to a gene: 11. Germline V gene data show CDR1 as SGHVS and CDR2 as FQNEAQ. The CDR3 runs 15 residues. The chain's CDR3 is CASSLGRGQERVQYF. As DNA, the CDR3 is TGTGCCAGCAGCTTAGGCCGGGGACAGGAGAGGGTCCAGTACTTC.

In this sample, this clone turned up a few times. The gene calls are TRBV7-9 and TRBJ2-7; 9 bases match TRBD1. With V trimmed by 5 bases and J by 7 bases, 9 bases remained unmatched. Per the germline V gene, CDR1 is SEHNR and CDR2 is FQNEAQ (reference sequence). The CDR3 runs 14 residues. The CDR3 loop reads CASSDRDRAGEQYF. The CDR3 bases are TGTGCCAGCAGCGACCGGGACAGGGCGGGAGAGCAGTACTTC.

The V and J genes are TRBV11-1 and TRBJ1-1, with D possibly being TRBD1 (6 bases). The CDR3 covers 12 residues. Trimming cost V 5 bases and J 5 bases, with 9 bases left between them. The germline V gene encodes CDR1 SGHAT and CDR2 FQDESV (reference sequence). CDR3 coding DNA: TGTGCCAGCAGCCCACAGGGTACTGAAGCTTTCTTT. It is translated as CASSPQGTEAFF.

The chain combines TRBV5-1 with TRBJ2-7, with D possibly being TRBD1 (5 bases). Trimming pared 8 bases from V and 4 bases from J, leaving 19 bases between. The length of the CDR3 is 14 residues. Germline values: CDR1 SGHRS, CDR2 YFSETQ. The CDR3 here is CASSPDRGRYEQYF. DNA for the CDR3: TGCGCCAGTTCCCCCGATAGGGGTCGATACGAGCAGTACTTC.

The sample holds one count of this clone. This chain joins TRBV5-1 and TRBJ2-5; D is ambiguous. There are 16 residues in the CDR3. Per the germline V gene, CDR1 is SGHRS and CDR2 is YFSETQ. Trimming stripped 3 bases from V and 4 bases from J, with 19 bases between. The CDR3 reads CASSSAETLRGETQYF. The CDR3 region has the DNA TGCGCCAGCAGCTCTGCTGAGACCCTACGAGGAGAGACCCAGTACTTC.

The chain is built from TRBV9 and TRBJ1-1; the match to TRBD1 covers 9 bases. CDR3 length: 18 residues. V was pared by 4 bases and J by 10 bases, with 23 bases of the junction left unmatched. Germline CDR1 and CDR2: SGDLS and YYNGEE. The CDR3 region is CASSPQGARGEKGVRAFF. CDR3 nucleotides: TGTGCCAGCAGCCCACAGGGGGCGCGGGGAGAGAAGGGCGTGAGAGCTTTCTTT.

The V and J genes are TRBV9 and TRBJ1-2; TRBD1 might be the D (6 bases). Germline-derived CDR1 and CDR2 are SGDLS and YYNGEE. This CDR3 contains 13 residues. V gave up 6 bases and J gave up 7 bases, with 16 bases separating them. The CDR3 spells CASKRGGQGGYTF. The CDR3 region has the DNA TGTGCCAGCAAACGGGGGGGGCAGGGTGGCTACACCTTC. The whole variable domain, filled in from reference TRBV9 and TRBJ1-2, reads DSGVTQTPKHLITATGQRVTLRCSPRSGDLSVYWYQQSLDQGLQFLIQYYNGEERAKGNILERFSAQQFPDLHSELNLSSLELGDSALYFCASKRGGQGGYTFGSGTRLTVV.